The clone carrying this T cell receptor (beta chain) was seen a few times. What it binds is not known. The record originates from a study of T-cell reconstitution after alpha-beta-depleted transplantation in children. General study findings and limits: Some patients showed high day-60 TCRbeta diversity, which derived from surviving recipient T cells and thymic progenitors.

The library targeted TCRbeta and was prepared with unique molecular identifiers. Each CDR3 protein gets one entry after TCRdb re-called the PCR reads with MiXCR. The profile covers 800,000 to 1,000,000 distinct CDR3 sequences, with roughly 29% appearing a single time and under 30% taken by the ten largest. Trimming pared 0 bases from V and 5 bases from J, leaving 16 bases between. CDR1 LNHNV and CDR2 YYDKDF come from the germline V gene (reference sequence). The CDR3 contains 16 residues. This sequence joins TRBV15 and TRBJ2-5, with D unresolved. This TCR was recovered from a boy less than two years old who had a stem cell transplant for SCID, so the T cells may come from the graft donor. Source: PBMCs, mostly from graft donor cells, taken 360 days after TCRalphabeta/CD19-depleted stem cell transplant. As DNA, the CDR3 is TGTGCCACCAGCAGAGATTACGGATCCACCGTGGAGACCCAGTACTTC. It codes for CATSRDYGSTVETQYF.